This entry features one T cell receptor beta chain sequence. Its target is unknown. This specimen belongs to a study of PD-1 blockade in classical Hodgkin lymphoma. Trimming left V 6 bases short and J 3 bases short, with 9 bases between. Per the germline V gene, CDR1 is SNHLY and CDR2 is FYNNEI. This CDR3 has 12 amino acids. Generated by immunoSEQ multiplex PCR, the TCRdb table keeps only in-frame clones and is missing some. The sample contains 20,000 to 25,000 clones, 77% of which appear only once. All trial patients relapsed after autologous stem cell transplantation. Study-wide results and limits: Exclusion covered patients beginning nivolumab under 1 year post-ASCT. Relapsed/refractory patients reportedly had lower baseline diversity than newly diagnosed patients. Those achieving complete response showed baseline diversity like newly diagnosed patients. By C4D1, diversity of CD4+ TCRs had risen significantly, whereas that of CD8+ TCRs had not.

The chain carries TRBV2 and TRBJ2-7; D may be TRBD2 (5 bases). This sequence was found in a human donor with classical Hodgkin lymphoma. The input for sequencing was peripheral blood mononuclear cells (PBMCs), taken before the second cycle of nivolumab. The CDR3 region has the DNA TGTGCCAGCAGAACCGACTACTACGAGCAGTACTTC. Its translation is CASRTDYYEQYF.